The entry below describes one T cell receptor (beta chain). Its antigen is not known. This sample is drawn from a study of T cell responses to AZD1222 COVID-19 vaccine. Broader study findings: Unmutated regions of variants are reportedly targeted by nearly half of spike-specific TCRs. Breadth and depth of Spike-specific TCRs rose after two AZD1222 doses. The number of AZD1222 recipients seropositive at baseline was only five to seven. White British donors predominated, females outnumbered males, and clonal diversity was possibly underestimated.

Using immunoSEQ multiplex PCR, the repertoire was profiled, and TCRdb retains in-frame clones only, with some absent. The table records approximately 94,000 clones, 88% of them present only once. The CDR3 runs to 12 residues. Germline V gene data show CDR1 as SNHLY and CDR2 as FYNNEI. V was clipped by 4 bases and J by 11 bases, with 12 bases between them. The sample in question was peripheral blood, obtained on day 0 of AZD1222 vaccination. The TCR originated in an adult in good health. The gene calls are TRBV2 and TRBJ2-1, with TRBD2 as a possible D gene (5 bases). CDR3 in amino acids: CASSGTRHKQFF. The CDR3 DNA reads TGTGCCAGCAGTGGAACTAGGCACAAGCAGTTCTTC. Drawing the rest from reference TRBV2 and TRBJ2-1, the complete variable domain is EPEVTQTPSHQVTQMGQEVILRCVPISNHLYFYWYRQILGQKVEFLVSFYNNEISEKSEIFDDQFSVERPDGSNFTLKIRSTKLEDSAMYFCASSGTRHKQFFGPGTRLTVL.